This TCR beta chain is from a study of T cell changes during pregnancy in multiple sclerosis. Germline CDR1 MGHRA, CDR2 YSYEKL. Trimming removed 1 base from V and 14 bases from J, with 15 bases in between. This CDR3 contains 13 residues. The data were produced by immunoSEQ multiplex PCR, yet TCRdb's version contains in-frame clones alone and is incomplete. The table includes tens of thousands of clones, approximately 90% detected once. The origin of this receptor is a female donor with multiple sclerosis, enrolled in a pregnancy study. The source material was CD4+ T cells from peripheral blood mononuclear cells, sampled in the second trimester of pregnancy. The chain couples TRBV4-1 to TRBJ2-1; tentatively, D is TRBD2 (7 bases). The CDR3 is CASSQAGGGGEFF. The CDR3, as DNA: TGCGCCAGCAGCCAAGCGGGAGGAGGGGGTGAGTTCTTC.